Listed below are T cell receptor beta chains from one sample, sequenced in a study of T-cell memory formation after mild COVID-19. TCRdb re-analysed the 5' RACE reads in MiXCR, keeping a single row per CDR3 protein. In the table there are 470,000 or so distinct CDR3 sequences, roughly 18% of which are singletons. Material: PBMCs or a T cell subset sorted from them (not recorded which). These receptors came from an adult woman who had mild COVID-19 (a few samples of this study predate the infection). Cell type and time point are not known. Both conserved end residues are part of each CDR3. Fields, in order: D gene, clone size, V gene, CDR3 length, J gene, CDR3 DNA, CDR3 protein. The D gene is left open where the match is weak. Some rows have no size entry. The others give once, few or many, or a class for an expanded clone.

TRBD2	-	TRBV5-4	16	TRBJ2-1	TGTGCCAGCAGCCTCCTAGCGGGAGGAAAGGGCAATGAGCAGTTCTTC	CASSLLAGGKGNEQFF
-	-	TRBV4-2	15	TRBJ1-2	TGTGCCAGCAGCCAAGAGCTAAATTACCTCTATGGCTACACCTTC	CASSQELNYLYGYTF
TRBD2	-	TRBV7-8	15	TRBJ2-1	TGTGCCAGCACCGGGGGACTAGCGGGAGACAATGAGCAGTTCTTC	CASTGGLAGDNEQFF
TRBD2	-	TRBV24-1	17	TRBJ2-1	TGTGCCACCAGTGATATGACTAGCCTAAGCTCCTACAATGAGCAGTTCTTC	CATSDMTSLSSYNEQFF
TRBD2	-	TRBV15	14	TRBJ2-3	TGTGCCACCAGTCGCACTAGCGGGACAGATACGCAGTATTTT	CATSRTSGTDTQYF
-	few	TRBV12-3/TRBV12-4	14	TRBJ1-2	TGTGCCAGCAGTCCGGGCCTGTCAGGGGAAGGCTACACCTTC	CASSPGLSGEGYTF
-	-	TRBV6-1	15	TRBJ1-2	TGTGCCAGCAGTGAGGCCGGGTTAGGTAACTATGGCTACACCTTC	CASSEAGLGNYGYTF
-	-	TRBV6-2/TRBV6-3	15	TRBJ2-7	TGTGCCAGCAGTTTCGGGACGGCCGATACCTACGAGCAGTACTTC	CASSFGTADTYEQYF
TRBD2	few	TRBV7-2	17	TRBJ2-1	TGTGCCAGCATCGCCAACTCGGGACTAGCGGGGTACAATGAGCAGTTCTTC	CASIANSGLAGYNEQFF
-	few	TRBV30	16	TRBJ1-6	TGTGCCTGGAGTGCTTCGGGGCGCGGTAATAATTCACCCCTCCACTTT	CAWSASGRGNNSPLHF
-	once	TRBV6-5	16	TRBJ2-5	TGTGCCAGCAGTTACTCGAATCAGGGATTAAGTGAGACCCAGTACTTC	CASSYSNQGLSETQYF
TRBD2	few	TRBV7-3	16	TRBJ2-3	TGTGCCAGCAGCTTAACGGGACTAGCGGGCGGAGATACGCAGTATTTT	CASSLTGLAGGDTQYF
-	few	TRBV7-6	14	TRBJ2-7	TGTGCCAGCAGCTTAGGTGGGCTTACCTACGAGCAGTACTTC	CASSLGGLTYEQYF
-	few	TRBV11-3	15	TRBJ2-2	TGTGCCAGCAGTAGAAGTGGACAGTTCACCGGGGAGCTGTTTTTT	CASSRSGQFTGELFF
-	-	TRBV5-1	14	TRBJ2-7	TGCGCCAGCACCCCTCGAGGGGGGTCCTACGAGCAGTACTTC	CASTPRGGSYEQYF
-	-	TRBV25-1	11	TRBJ2-7	TGTGCCAGCAGTGAATATGACGAGCAGTACTTC	CASSEYDEQYF
-	-	TRBV14	14	TRBJ1-3	TGTGCCAGCAGCCAATTAAGCTCTGGAAACACCATATATTTT	CASSQLSSGNTIYF
-	-	TRBV20-1	12	TRBJ2-7	TGCAGTGCTTTGGACTTTTCCTACGAGCAGTACTTC	CSALDFSYEQYF
-	-	TRBV25-1	14	TRBJ2-7	TGTGCCAGCAGTGAATATCAGGGGATGGGAGAGCAGTACTTC	CASSEYQGMGEQYF
TRBD2	few	TRBV4-1	17	TRBJ2-5	TGCGCCAGCAGCCAACCCGGCCGAGAGCGGGGGGGCGAGACCCAGTACTTC	CASSQPGRERGGETQYF
-	few	TRBV12-3/TRBV12-4	16	TRBJ2-1	TGTGCCAGCACCACCCCCCGGCTACTACGTGGTAATGAGCAGTTCTTC	CASTTPRLLRGNEQFF
TRBD1	-	TRBV24-1	12	TRBJ2-4	TGTGCCACCAGCGACAGGGGGGACATTCAGTACTTC	CATSDRGDIQYF
-	few	TRBV7-2	14	TRBJ1-4	TGTGCCAGCAGCTCGCAACCACCAGGCGTGAAACTGTTTTTT	CASSSQPPGVKLFF
-	-	TRBV12-3/TRBV12-4	16	TRBJ2-7	TGTGCCAGCAGACAGGCAGGGGTTGCCCGCTCCTACGAGCAGTACTTC	CASRQAGVARSYEQYF
TRBD1	few	TRBV6-5	15	TRBJ2-7	TGTGCCAGCAGTCCACAGGGGGCCACCTTCTACGAGCAGTACTTC	CASSPQGATFYEQYF
-	-	TRBV5-1	14	TRBJ2-7	TGCGCCAGCAGTTTCGGCAGGGGCGACTACGAGCAGTACTTC	CASSFGRGDYEQYF
TRBD2	-	TRBV4-3	14	TRBJ2-1	TGCGCCAGCAGCCAGGGACTAGCGGCCCCCGAACCGTTCTTC	CASSQGLAAPEPFF
TRBD1	once	TRBV29-1	16	TRBJ1-2	TGCAGCGTTGAAGTAAGGGGGCACCCCTTTAACTATGGCTACACCTTC	CSVEVRGHPFNYGYTF
TRBD2	-	TRBV12-3/TRBV12-4	14	TRBJ2-3	TGTGCCAGCATGCCAAGCGGGGGGGAAAATACGCAGTATTTT	CASMPSGGENTQYF
-	many	TRBV12-3/TRBV12-4	13	TRBJ2-1	TGTGCCAGCGGATGGGAGGCCTACAATGAGCAGTTCTTC	CASGWEAYNEQFF
-	-	TRBV11-2	17	TRBJ2-7	TGTGCCAGCAGCTTAGACGTCTTCGGTCAGAAAGGATACGAGCAGTACTTC	CASSLDVFGQKGYEQYF
-	-	TRBV29-1	14	TRBJ2-7	TGCAGCGTTGAAGATGCCAGGGGCTCCTACGAGCAGTACTTC	CSVEDARGSYEQYF
TRBD2	-	TRBV5-5	16	TRBJ2-2	TGTGCCAGCAGCCTAAGAGGGACTAGCGAGGCCGGGGAGCTGTTTTTT	CASSLRGTSEAGELFF
TRBD2	-	TRBV9	16	TRBJ2-1	TGTGCCAGCAGCGTACTGACTAGCGGGATTGACAATGAGCAGTTCTTC	CASSVLTSGIDNEQFF
TRBD2	-	TRBV14	15	TRBJ2-1	TGTGCCAGCAGCCATACTAGCGGGAGTTCAAGTGAGCAGTTCTTC	CASSHTSGSSSEQFF
-	-	TRBV7-9	12	TRBJ2-2	TGTGCCAGCGGACCAGGGTCCGGGGAGCTGTTTTTT	CASGPGSGELFF
TRBD2	few	TRBV24-1	16	TRBJ2-1	TGTGCCACCAGTTTGCTCACTAGCGGGGGATACAATGAGCAGTTCTTC	CATSLLTSGGYNEQFF
-	few	TRBV18	18	TRBJ2-7	TGTGCCAGCTCACCCCTGGCAGCAGGGGGGGAAAGGGCCTACGAGCAGTACTTC	CASSPLAAGGERAYEQYF
-	-	TRBV20-1	16	TRBJ1-6	TGCAGTGCTAGAGATATAGGAAGCTCCTATAATTCACCCCTCCACTTT	CSARDIGSSYNSPLHF
-	-	TRBV6-5	14	TRBJ1-5	TGTGCCAGCAGTCTCGGGCCCCGGGGTCAGCCCCAGCATTTT	CASSLGPRGQPQHF
TRBD1	-	TRBV5-1	16	TRBJ1-2	TGCGCCAGCAGCTTGGCACGACAGGGGATTAACTATGGCTACACCTTC	CASSLARQGINYGYTF
-	-	TRBV5-1	14	TRBJ1-1	TGCGCCAGCAGCCCCGGGTGGGGATACACTGAAGCTTTCTTT	CASSPGWGYTEAFF
TRBD2	-	TRBV11-2	13	TRBJ2-2	TGTGCCAGCAAGCGGGGGGGCCCCGGGGAGCTGTTTTTT	CASKRGGPGELFF
TRBD1	few	TRBV12-3/TRBV12-4	13	TRBJ1-2	TGTGCCAGCAGGAAAGGGGGCGACTATGGCTACACCTTC	CASRKGGDYGYTF
-	-	TRBV12-3/TRBV12-4	12	TRBJ2-7	TGTGCCAGCAGCTGGAACGCGGACGAGCAGTACTTC	CASSWNADEQYF
TRBD1	-	TRBV24-1	13	TRBJ2-1	TGTGCCACCAGACCCGACAGGGGCAATGAGCAGTTCTTC	CATRPDRGNEQFF
-	many	TRBV20-1	11	TRBJ2-5	TGCAGTGCTAGGCCTCAAGAGACCCAGTACTTC	CSARPQETQYF
-	few	TRBV18	12	TRBJ1-1	TGTGCCAGCTCACCCCAGGCCACTGAAGCTTTCTTT	CASSPQATEAFF
-	few	TRBV5-6	16	TRBJ2-4	TGTGCCAGCAGCTTGCTAAGAAGTCAAGCCAAAAACATTCAGTACTTC	CASSLLRSQAKNIQYF
TRBD1	few	TRBV2	15	TRBJ2-7	TGTGCCAGCAGTAAACTGACAGGGGCCCTCTACGAGCAGTACTTC	CASSKLTGALYEQYF
-	-	TRBV4-1	15	TRBJ1-1	TGCGCCAGCAGCCATCTGGTGGGGGCGGGCACTGAAGCTTTCTTT	CASSHLVGAGTEAFF